Listed below are T cell receptor beta chains from one sample, sequenced in a study of CD8 T cells in ankylosing spondylitis. A single record per CDR3 protein comes from TCRdb applying MiXCR to the 5' RACE reads. The repertoire includes around 890,000 distinct CDR3 sequences, 10% to 15% of them detected once, and less than 0.65% sits in the top ten. Sequencing was done on a sample of blood, either unsorted or a sorted T cell fraction (not recorded which). These TCRs come from a male donor with ankylosing spondylitis. CDR3s include the opening cysteine and the closing phenylalanine or tryptophan. The D gene is left open where the match is weak. For some rows the clone size is stated as once, few or many, or as a class when expanded; others skip it.

>TRBV10-3|TRBD1|TRBJ1-2|few|13
TGTGCCACCGATCCGGGACAGGGATATGGCTACACCTTC
CATDPGQGYGYTF
>TRBV28|NA|TRBJ1-2|NA|12
TGTGCCAGCGAGGACAGAAACTATGGCTACACCTTC
CASEDRNYGYTF
>TRBV7-2|TRBD1|TRBJ1-2|few|14
TGTGCCAGCACCATGAGGGACAGTAACTATGGCTACACCTTC
CASTMRDSNYGYTF
>TRBV6-2/TRBV6-3|NA|TRBJ1-1|many|15
TGTGCCAGCAGTTATTACGATATGCCGAACACTGAAGCTTTCTTT
CASSYYDMPNTEAFF
>TRBV12-3/TRBV12-4|NA|TRBJ1-1|many|13
TGTGCCAGCAGTTTGTGGGCGAACACTGAAGCTTTCTTT
CASSLWANTEAFF
>TRBV12-5|TRBD2|TRBJ2-5|NA|15
TGTGCTAGTGGCCCGCCGGGGACTAGCGCAGAGACCCAGTACTTC
CASGPPGTSAETQYF
>TRBV4-2|TRBD1|TRBJ1-4|NA|13
TGTGCCAGCAGCGGGACAGGGTGGGCAAAACTGTTTTTT
CASSGTGWAKLFF
>TRBV28|NA|TRBJ2-3|NA|15
TGTGCCAGCAGCCGGGGGGACAGCTACACAGATACGCAGTATTTT
CASSRGDSYTDTQYF
>TRBV15|NA|TRBJ1-1|many|15
TGTGCCACCAGCAGAGATTATACAGTCAGCACTGAAGCTTTCTTT
CATSRDYTVSTEAFF
>TRBV5-1|TRBD2|TRBJ2-7|many|15
TGCGCCAGCAGCTTGACGGGACTAGCGGTCGACGAGCAGTACTTC
CASSLTGLAVDEQYF
>TRBV12-3/TRBV12-4|NA|TRBJ1-2|few|12
TGTGCCAGCAGCACTCAGGGTCTTGGCTACACCTTC
CASSTQGLGYTF
>TRBV10-3|NA|TRBJ1-4|many|14
TGTGCCATCAGTGTCATTGCAACTAATGAAAAACTGTTTTTT
CAISVIATNEKLFF
>TRBV6-5|NA|TRBJ1-6|few|12
TGTGCCAGCTTTACGGGGTATTCACCCCTCCACTTT
CASFTGYSPLHF
>TRBV6-1|NA|TRBJ1-1|NA|14
TGTGCCAGCGGGCCTTATGGGTCGCGGGGGGCCCTCTTCTTT
CASGPYGSRGALFF
>TRBV6-5|NA|TRBJ1-3|many|13
TGTGCCAGCAGTTACTCCTTTGGAAACACCATATATTTT
CASSYSFGNTIYF
>TRBV20-1|NA|TRBJ2-3|many|11
TGCAGTGCTAGTACCGCAGATACGCAGTATTTT
CSASTADTQYF
>TRBV3-1|NA|TRBJ1-2|NA|13
TGTGCCAGCAGCCAAGTCCACCCACTCGGCTACACCTTC
CASSQVHPLGYTF
>TRBV6-1|TRBD1|TRBJ2-7|few|14
TGTGCCAGCAAGGAGACAGGGCATTTCTACGAGCAGTACTTC
CASKETGHFYEQYF
>TRBV5-1|NA|TRBJ1-2|NA|17
TGCGCCAGCAGCTTGGGAATGGGCCCTCCATGGAACTATGGCTACACCTTC
CASSLGMGPPWNYGYTF
>TRBV4-2|TRBD2|TRBJ2-3|few|17
TGTGCCAGCAGCCAAGACCTACTAGCGGGGGTCGGGGATACGCAGTATTTT
CASSQDLLAGVGDTQYF
>TRBV7-2|NA|TRBJ2-2|NA|15
TGTGCCAGCAGCTTAGCGCAGAGGCTCTCCGGGGAGCTGTTTTTT
CASSLAQRLSGELFF
>TRBV4-1|NA|TRBJ2-5|many|14
TGCGCCAGCAGTGGTAGTACGGGATTAAAGACCCAGTACTTC
CASSGSTGLKTQYF
>TRBV5-5|TRBD1|TRBJ1-1|NA|13
TGTGCCAGCAGCAGGACAGGGTATGGGATTGCTTTCTTT
CASSRTGYGIAFF
>TRBV6-2/TRBV6-3|NA|TRBJ2-1|few|15
TGTGCCAGCAGTAGACCCGGGACATCCTACAATGAGCAGTTCTTC
CASSRPGTSYNEQFF
>TRBV5-5|TRBD2|TRBJ2-1|few|16
TGTGCCAGCAGCTTGGGGGCTAGCGGGATTTACAATGAGCAGTTCTTC
CASSLGASGIYNEQFF
>TRBV25-1|NA|TRBJ1-4|NA|16
TGTGCCAGCAGCCCACCCGACATCTCCATTTATGAAAAACTGTTTTTT
CASSPPDISIYEKLFF